This record concerns one TCR beta chain sequence. Some clones are missing from TCRdb's copy, which holds only in-frame ones; the method was immunoSEQ multiplex PCR. The sample carries 150,000 or so clones, around 80% recorded once. The data were taken from a study of blood T cell repertoires in COVID-19. Study context: PBMCs, B-cell-depleted T cells, or T cells were the source of the cDNA or gDNA that made up the material.

Trimming removed 1 base from V and 2 bases from J; junction bases left unmatched: 4. Germline CDR1 reads LNHDA; CDR2 reads SQIVND (reference sequence). The CDR3 is 15 residues long. The sequence was obtained from a woman aged 70 to 79 with acute or convalescent COVID-19. This chain uses TRBV19 with TRBJ2-5, with 7 bases matching TRBD1. The specimen sequenced was peripheral blood. CDR3 residues: CASSIAVTGQETQYF. In DNA, the CDR3 is TGTGCCAGTAGTATAGCGGTGACAGGGCAAGAGACCCAGTACTTC.